A selection of T cell receptor beta chains follows, all from one sample in a study of blood T cells in healthy people across ages. TCRdb ran MiXCR on the 5' RACE reads and lists one entry per CDR3 protein. The table includes 1.8 million or so distinct CDR3 sequences, roughly two fifths detected once. Sequenced material: blood. All receptors derive from a human donor in good health. The CDR3 runs from the conserved cysteine through the conserved F or W. D genes are given only for firm matches. Size tells how often a clone was seen (once, few, many) or the class of an expanded clone, and some rows leave it out.

j_call | cdr3_length | v_call | clone_size | d_call | cdr3_aa | cdr3_nt
TRBJ2-3 | 14 | TRBV25-1 | . | . | CASSAPYRADTQYF | TGTGCCAGCAGTGCACCCTACAGGGCAGATACGCAGTATTTT
TRBJ2-1 | 17 | TRBV20-1 | many | . | CSARDETTGHLYNEQFF | TGCAGTGCTAGAGATGAGACTACTGGGCACCTCTACAATGAGCAGTTCTTC
TRBJ2-3 | 9 | TRBV20-1 | . | . | CSVVDTQYF | TGCAGTGTAGTGGATACGCAGTATTTT
TRBJ1-2 | 13 | TRBV28 | . | . | CASTQGSNYGYTF | TGTGCCAGCACCCAGGGGTCCAACTATGGCTACACCTTC
TRBJ2-1 | 15 | TRBV5-1 | . | TRBD1 | CASSPRTGGPSEQFF | TGCGCCAGCAGCCCCCGGACAGGGGGGCCTTCTGAGCAGTTCTTC
TRBJ2-1 | 17 | TRBV4-1 | . | . | CASSQDTGTGPYNEQFF | TGCGCCAGCAGCCAAGATACAGGGACGGGGCCCTACAATGAGCAGTTCTTC
TRBJ2-7 | 15 | TRBV6-6 | few | TRBD1 | CASENLTGSSYEQYF | TGTGCCAGCGAAAACCTGACAGGGAGCTCCTACGAGCAGTACTTC
TRBJ1-6 | 16 | TRBV4-1 | . | . | CASSQVAGSYNSPLHF | TGCGCCAGCAGCCAAGTTGCAGGCTCCTATAATTCACCCCTCCACTTT
TRBJ2-5 | 15 | TRBV27 | . | TRBD2 | CAGDPGTSGGETQYF | TGTGCCGGCGATCCGGGGACTAGCGGGGGAGAGACCCAGTACTTC
TRBJ1-4 | 16 | TRBV5-1 | . | . | CASSLTRTAEYRKLFF | TGCGCCAGCAGCCTAACAAGGACGGCCGAATATCGAAAACTGTTTTTT
TRBJ2-7 | 15 | TRBV4-2 | few | . | CASSQEAHYLYEQYF | TGTGCCAGCAGCCAAGAGGCCCACTACCTCTACGAGCAGTACTTC
TRBJ2-5 | 15 | TRBV5-1 | few | TRBD1 | CASSGRTGPQETQYF | TGCGCCAGCAGCGGAAGGACAGGCCCCCAAGAGACCCAGTACTTC
TRBJ1-2 | 12 | TRBV19 | few | . | CASSITGLGYTF | TGTGCCAGTAGTATAACAGGTCTTGGCTACACCTTC
TRBJ2-3 | 16 | TRBV3-1 | . | . | CASSQRVALSTDTQYF | TGTGCCAGCAGCCAGCGGGTGGCACTAAGCACAGATACGCAGTATTTT
TRBJ1-4 | 12 | TRBV29-1 | . | TRBD1 | CSVDAGGEKLFF | TGCAGCGTTGATGCAGGGGGAGAAAAACTGTTTTTT
TRBJ2-6 | 17 | TRBV28 | . | . | CASSIRGQHSGANVLTF | TGTGCCAGCAGTATCCGGGGCCAACATTCTGGGGCCAACGTCCTGACTTTC
TRBJ1-1 | 13 | TRBV6-1 | . | TRBD1 | CAIARGRTYEAFF | TGTGCTATTGCGAGGGGGCGGACATATGAAGCTTTCTTT
TRBJ2-5 | 16 | TRBV2 | . | TRBD2 | CASSSPTGGYQETQYF | TGTGCCAGCAGTTCACCCACCGGGGGGTACCAAGAGACCCAGTACTTC
TRBJ2-7 | 16 | TRBV10-3 | . | . | CAISESSTGNSYEQYF | TGTGCCATCAGTGAGTCGAGTACAGGGAACTCCTACGAGCAGTACTTC
TRBJ2-1 | 14 | TRBV7-8 | . | . | CASGLYVGGHEQFF | TGTGCCAGCGGATTATACGTGGGCGGGCATGAGCAGTTCTTC
TRBJ1-1 | 15 | TRBV19 | . | TRBD1 | CASSIGRGLNTEAFF | TGTGCCAGTAGTATAGGCAGGGGGTTGAACACTGAAGCTTTCTTT
TRBJ1-1 | 12 | TRBV4-2 | . | TRBD1 | CASSRRDSEAFF | TGTGCCAGCAGCCGCCGGGACAGTGAAGCTTTCTTT
TRBJ1-4 | 14 | TRBV28 | . | TRBD1 | CTSSRDREGEKLFF | TGTACCAGCAGTCGTGACAGGGAAGGGGAAAAACTGTTTTTT
TRBJ1-5 | 15 | TRBV12-3/TRBV12-4 | . | TRBD1 | CASSLEQGPNQPQHF | TGTGCCAGCAGTTTAGAACAGGGGCCCAATCAGCCCCAGCATTTT
TRBJ2-3 | 13 | TRBV9 | . | . | CASSVDIADTQYF | TGTGCCAGCAGCGTAGATATCGCAGATACGCAGTATTTT
TRBJ2-4 | 16 | TRBV4-3 | . | . | CASSHLIGSTKNIQYF | TGCGCCAGCAGTCACCTTATCGGGTCTACCAAAAACATTCAGTACTTC
TRBJ1-5 | 14 | TRBV20-1 | few | TRBD1 | CSARQGDGNQPQHF | TGCAGTGCCCGTCAGGGGGATGGCAATCAGCCCCAGCATTTT
TRBJ2-5 | 16 | TRBV4-2 | . | TRBD1 | CASSHPDRGVGETQYF | TGTGCCAGCAGCCACCCTGACAGGGGCGTTGGAGAGACCCAGTACTTC
TRBJ1-1 | 16 | TRBV3-1 | . | TRBD1 | CASSQDLVTGTAGGFF | TGTGCCAGCAGCCAAGACCTAGTGACCGGGACAGCCGGGGGTTTCTTT
TRBJ2-4 | 19 | TRBV7-2 | . | . | CASSLEGSVGGAPANIQYF | TGTGCCAGCAGCTTAGAGGGCTCGGTTGGGGGGGCGCCTGCAAACATTCAGTACTTC
TRBJ2-3 | 15 | TRBV4-1 | . | . | CASSQGPGSTDTQYF | TGCGCCAGCAGCCAAGGTCCAGGAAGCACAGATACGCAGTATTTT
TRBJ2-7 | 13 | TRBV7-2 | few | . | CASSLAATYEQYF | TGTGCCAGCAGCTTAGCGGCAACCTACGAGCAGTACTTC
TRBJ1-4 | 10 | TRBV20-1 | . | . | CSASGRGLFF | TGCAGTGCTAGTGGTAGAGGGCTGTTTTTT
TRBJ2-5 | 16 | TRBV4-2 | few | . | CASSPHQSSGQETQYF | TGTGCCAGCAGCCCTCATCAGAGTAGCGGCCAAGAGACCCAGTACTTC
TRBJ1-5 | 13 | TRBV20-1 | . | TRBD1 | CSPSRGFNQPQHF | TGCAGCCCTTCCAGGGGGTTCAATCAGCCCCAGCATTTT
TRBJ2-7 | 14 | TRBV12-3/TRBV12-4 | . | TRBD2 | CASTAGGGSYEQYF | TGTGCCAGCACGGCTGGGGGGGGCTCCTACGAGCAGTACTTC
TRBJ2-5 | 14 | TRBV28 | . | . | CASSLQGLRGTQYF | TGTGCCAGCAGTCTCCAGGGACTCCGGGGGACCCAGTACTTC
TRBJ2-1 | 13 | TRBV7-2 | . | . | CASSSMRRNEQFF | TGTGCCAGCAGCTCAATGAGGCGCAATGAGCAGTTCTTC
TRBJ2-3 | 17 | TRBV5-1 | few | . | CASSLAIDGTFTDTQYF | TGCGCCAGCAGCTTGGCCATTGACGGAACGTTCACAGATACGCAGTATTTT
TRBJ1-5 | 12 | TRBV28 | . | . | CASSWPGEPQHF | TGTGCCAGCAGTTGGCCGGGTGAGCCCCAGCATTTT
TRBJ1-1 | 16 | TRBV4-2 | . | . | CASSPRQEHLNTEAFF | TGTGCCAGCAGCCCACGACAGGAACATTTGAACACTGAAGCTTTCTTT
TRBJ2-7 | 12 | TRBV28 | few | . | CASSLSAVEQYF | TGTGCCAGCAGTTTGAGCGCTGTCGAGCAGTACTTC
TRBJ1-4 | 15 | TRBV7-9 | . | . | CASSTPLGAGEKLFF | TGTGCCAGCAGCACCCCTTTGGGGGCAGGGGAAAAACTGTTTTTT